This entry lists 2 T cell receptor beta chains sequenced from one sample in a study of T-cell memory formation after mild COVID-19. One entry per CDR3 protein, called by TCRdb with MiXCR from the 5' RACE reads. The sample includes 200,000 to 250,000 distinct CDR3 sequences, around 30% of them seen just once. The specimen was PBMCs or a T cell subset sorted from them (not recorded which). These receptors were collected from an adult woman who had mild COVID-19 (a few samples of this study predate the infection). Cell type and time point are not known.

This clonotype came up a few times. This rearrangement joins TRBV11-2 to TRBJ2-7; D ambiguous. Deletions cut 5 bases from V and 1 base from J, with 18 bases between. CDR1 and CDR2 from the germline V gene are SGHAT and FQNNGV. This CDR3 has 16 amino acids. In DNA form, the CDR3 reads TGTGCCAGCAGCCCCCGGTTTCGGCAACTTTCCTACGAGCAGTACTTC. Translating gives CASSPRFRQLSYEQYF.

The CDR3 spells CASSQDMGGAEAFF. CDR3 coding DNA: TGTGCCAGCAGCCAAGATATGGGGGGGGCTGAAGCTTTCTTT. The gene calls are TRBV3-1 and TRBJ1-1, with a weak D call TRBD1 (5 bases). Germline V gives CDR1 LGHDT, CDR2 YNNKEL (reference sequence). V was pared by 0 bases and J by 6 bases, with 11 bases between. The CDR3 consists of 14 residues.